This T cell receptor (beta chain) came from a study of cytotoxic CD8 clonotypes in ibrutinib-treated CLL. Sequenced by immunoSEQ multiplex PCR; TCRdb stores in-frame clones only, minus some. The sample shows some 140,000 clones, roughly 90% of them seen only once. V lost 0 bases to trimming and J lost 0 bases, with 7 bases between them. Germline lookup yields CDR1 SGHDT and CDR2 YYEEEE. The length of the CDR3 is 15 residues. This sequence joins TRBV5-6 and TRBJ2-4, with D perhaps matching TRBD2 (5 bases). The material sequenced was PBMCs, taken after 12 months of ibrutinib treatment. This receptor was taken from a human donor with chronic lymphocytic leukemia. The CDR3 loop is CASSLGGLAKNIQYF. The CDR3 DNA reads TGTGCCAGCAGCTTGGGTGGACTAGCCAAAAACATTCAGTACTTC.